A single sample is the source of the 8 T cell receptor beta chains below, sequenced in a study of CD8+CD57+ T cells in acquired aplastic anemia. According to the study, genomic DNA was the template for TCR beta VDJ and CDR3 profiling. TCRdb re-analysed the reads in MiXCR, keeping a single row per CDR3 protein. The sample shows 150,000 or so distinct CDR3 sequences, around 52% of them seen only once. Only patients with CD8+CD57+ cell expansion on flow cytometry were chosen for sequencing. The sequencing sample was made of sorted CD4+, CD8+, or CD8+CD57+ T cells (not recorded which) from PBMCs. These receptors originate from a human donor with aplastic anemia.

For this clonotype: Its ends do not fully match the called genes, so a read error is possible. V usage is TRBV10-3 and J usage is TRBJ1-2; D might be TRBD1 (5 bases). Germline V gene data show CDR1 as ENHRY and CDR2 as SYGVKD. This CDR3 region has 12 residues. DNA for the CDR3: TGTGCCGCAAGCGTGGATGGGGGAGGCTACGCCTTC. It codes for CAASVDGGGYAF.

This chain links TRBV10-3 with TRBJ1-1, with D hard to call. V lost 2 bases and J 4 bases, leaving 14 bases between the germline ends. Germline assignment: CDR1 ENHRY and CDR2 SYGVKD. The CDR3 extends over 15 amino acids. The CDR3 region is CAISEQSGGATEAFF. Here the CDR3 DNA reads TGTGCCATCAGTGAGCAGAGTGGAGGTGCCACTGAAGCTTTCTTT.

The rearrangement uses TRBV19 and TRBJ1-1; D is uncertain. Trimming stripped 6 bases from V and 0 bases from J, with 11 bases between. This CDR3 has 14 amino acids. The germline CDR1 and CDR2 sequences are LNHDA and SQIVND (reference sequence). CDR3 sequence (DNA): TGTGCCAGTAGGGGATTGGATATGAACACTGAAGCTTTCTTT. It translates to CASRGLDMNTEAFF.

The gene calls are TRBV20-1 and TRBJ2-5, with 8 bases identical to TRBD1. This CDR3 comprises 14 residues. V lost 0 bases, J lost 2 bases, and 2 bases stayed unmatched. Germline V gene lookup returns CDR1 DFQATT and CDR2 SNEGSKA (reference sequence). The CDR3 loop is CSARDRTGQETQYF. CDR3 nucleotides: TGCAGTGCTAGAGACCGGACAGGGCAAGAGACCCAGTACTTC.

In its sample, this clonotype was seen a few times. The chain has TRBV7-8 and TRBJ1-1, with D possibly matching TRBD1 (6 bases). The CDR3 covers 14 residues. Germline V lookup: CDR1 SGHVS, CDR2 FQNEAQ. The V and J ends lost 1 base and 3 bases respectively, with 9 bases between them. The CDR3 nucleotides are TGTGCCAGCAGCTTAGGCAGGGGATACACTGAAGCTTTCTTT. This encodes CASSLGRGYTEAFF.

In this sample, this clonotype turned up a few times. Written as DNA, the CDR3 is TGTGCCAGCAGCCCCCGGGACAGGGGTGCTTTCTTT. Its translation: CASSPRDRGAFF. V usage is TRBV6-6 and J usage is TRBJ1-1; 10 bases are shared with TRBD1. Per the germline V gene, CDR1 is MNHNY and CDR2 is SVGAGI (reference sequence). The CDR3 length is 12 residues. Germline trimming cut 6 bases from V and 11 bases from J; bases unmatched to any gene: 6.

The chain has TRBV7-6 and TRBJ2-7; the match to TRBD1 covers 11 bases. The germline CDR1 and CDR2 sequences are SGHVS and FNYEAQ. CDR3 length: 15 residues. V lost 3 bases, J lost 4 bases, and 5 bases stayed unmatched. The CDR3 DNA is TGTGCCAGCAGCTTCGGGACAGGGGGAATGTACGAGCAGTACTTC. It codes for CASSFGTGGMYEQYF.

At least ten counts were recorded for this clonotype. The rearrangement uses TRBV2 and TRBJ1-5; perhaps TRBD1 as D (5 bases). In germline, CDR1 is SNHLY, CDR2 FYNNEI. V was shortened by 3 bases and J by 6 bases, with 12 bases between the two germline ends. The CDR3 extends over 14 amino acids. CDR3 nucleotide sequence: TGTGCCAGCAGTGACGGGACCGAACGTCAGCCCCAGCATTTT. This translates into CASSDGTERQPQHF.